Following are 23 T cell receptor beta chains from one sample sequenced in a study of T-cell memory formation after mild COVID-19. In TCRdb, the 5' RACE reads were re-called with MiXCR into one record per CDR3 protein. The table includes 350,000 to 500,000 distinct CDR3 sequences, roughly 18% detected once. Source material: PBMCs or a T cell subset sorted from them (not recorded which). Receptors originate from a man aged 18 to 30 who had mild COVID-19 (a few samples of this study predate the infection). Cell type and time point are not known.

A few counts support this clonotype. This chain uses TRBV5-8 with TRBJ1-2, with a tentative D call TRBD1 (5 bases). V dropped 5 bases and J dropped 5 bases, with 13 bases sitting between them. Germline loops: CDR1 SGHTS, CDR2 YDEGEE. The CDR3 sequence is 13 residues long. CDR3 sequence reads: CASSRGGRYGYTF. The CDR3 DNA reads TGTGCCAGCAGTCGGGGCGGAAGGTATGGCTACACCTTC.

V gene TRBV5-1 combines with J gene TRBJ2-7; D is tentatively TRBD1 or TRBD2 (5 bases each). V lost 6 bases and J lost 4, with 23 bases in between. CDR3 size: 16 residues. Germline V gene data show CDR1 as SGHRS and CDR2 as YFSETQ. The CDR3 DNA is TGCGCCAGCAACCGCGCTCCCCCGGGGACCTCATACGAGCAGTACTTC. As protein: CASNRAPPGTSYEQYF.

This clonotype was recorded a few times. V and J are TRBV7-9 and TRBJ2-1; 12 nucleotides agree with TRBD2. The CDR3 contains 14 residues. Germline loops: CDR1 SEHNR, CDR2 FQNEAQ (reference sequence). Unmatched junction bases numbered 4, after V lost 5 bases and J lost 8 bases. The CDR3 DNA sequence: TGTGCCAGCAGCATCCCTAGCGGGGGGGATGAGCAGTTCTTC. Protein product: CASSIPSGGDEQFF.

The V call is TRBV6-5, the J call TRBJ1-2; possibly TRBD1 for D (6 bases). The germline CDR1 and CDR2 sequences are MNHEY and SVGAGI. V was clipped by 0 bases and J by 4 bases, with 15 bases between them. The CDR3 runs to 16 residues. The CDR3 spells CASSYSSSGAAYGYTF. The CDR3, as DNA: TGTGCCAGCAGTTACTCATCTTCAGGGGCAGCCTATGGCTACACCTTC.

This chain links TRBV29-1 with TRBJ2-4, with D possibly being TRBD2 (7 bases). V was shortened by 4 bases and J by 8 bases, with 15 bases between the two germline ends. This CDR3 is 13 amino acids long. Germline V CDR1 and CDR2: SQVTM, ANQGSEA. The CDR3 bases are TGCAGCGTTGGGCGGGGGCCCGGGGACATTCAGTACTTC. Protein sequence: CSVGRGPGDIQYF.

This sequence joins TRBV7-2 and TRBJ2-2, with TRBD2 identical over 7 bases. J lost 2 bases, V lost 5 bases, and 5 bases had no gene match. CDR1 and CDR2 from the germline V gene are SGHTA and FQGNSA. This CDR3 is 15 amino acids long. CDR3 in DNA: TGTGCCAGCAGCCCCCGACTAGCTAACACCGGGGAGCTGTTTTTT. This gives the protein CASSPRLANTGELFF.

This chain joins TRBV7-6 and TRBJ1-1; D unclear. V dropped 5 bases and J dropped 2 bases, with 9 bases sitting between them. The CDR3 has 13 residues. CDR1 SGHVS and CDR2 FNYEAQ come from the germline V gene. The CDR3 loop is CASSAGPNTEAFF. The CDR3 coding sequence is TGTGCCAGCAGCGCCGGACCCAACACTGAAGCTTTCTTT.

This clonotype has more than one count but fewer than ten. Here the CDR3 reads CASSIISDPGAFF. The CDR3 region has the DNA TGTGCCAGTAGTATAATCTCGGATCCCGGAGCTTTCTTT. The V gene is TRBV19, the J gene TRBJ1-1; D ambiguous. The CDR3 consists of 13 residues. The germline CDR1 and CDR2 sequences are LNHDA and SQIVND (reference sequence). The ends were cut back, 2 bases at V and 10 bases at J, with 14 bases in the middle.

Only a few counts were recorded for this clonotype. CDR3 residues: CASSSGLLGYGYTF. Written as DNA, the CDR3 is TGTGCCAGCAGTAGCGGGCTGTTGGGCTATGGCTACACCTTC. This sequence joins TRBV6-6 and TRBJ1-2; D not resolved. The CDR3 spans 14 residues. Trimming took off 5 bases at V and 4 bases at J, with 14 bases between the two ends. Germline lookup yields CDR1 MNHNY and CDR2 SVGAGI (reference sequence).

V gene TRBV7-9 combines with J gene TRBJ1-4; no definite D call. The CDR3 has 15 amino acids. V lost 7 bases, J lost 4 bases, and 16 bases lay in between. Germline V lookup: CDR1 SEHNR, CDR2 FQNEAQ (reference sequence). The CDR3 reads CASNPMAEDNEKLFF. DNA for the CDR3: TGTGCCAGCAACCCCATGGCGGAGGATAATGAAAAACTGTTTTTT.

The chain carries TRBV4-1 and TRBJ1-2, with D possibly matching TRBD1 (5 bases). V was clipped by 5 bases and J by 2 bases, with 21 bases between them. The CDR3 sequence is 17 residues long. CDR1 MGHRA and CDR2 YSYEKL come from the germline V gene. In nucleotides, the CDR3 is TGCGCCAGCAGCTCTCGAGGTTCTTTCGGGGCCAACTATGGCTACACCTTC. This gives the protein CASSSRGSFGANYGYTF.

This CDR3 reads CASSSGGWITEAFF. The CDR3 coding sequence is TGTGCCAGCAGTTCGGGCGGGTGGATCACTGAAGCTTTCTTT. The chain has TRBV12-3 or TRBV12-4 and TRBJ1-1; no firm D call. V was shortened by 4 bases and J by 4 bases, with 13 bases between the two germline ends. The CDR3 is 14 amino acids.

The table lists this clonotype with a few counts. The chain couples TRBV5-1 to TRBJ1-1; 8 nucleotides line up with TRBD1. The ends lost 3 bases at V and 5 bases at J; junction bases unmatched: 6. This CDR3 is built from 14 residues. Germline values: CDR1 SGHRS, CDR2 YFSETQ. The CDR3 here is CASSSTGGTTEAFF. The DNA of the CDR3 is TGCGCCAGCAGCTCCACAGGGGGAACAACTGAAGCTTTCTTT.

The J gene is TRBJ2-1, the V gene TRBV5-4; TRBD2 matches at 7 bases. The ends lost 6 bases at V and 0 bases at J; junction bases unmatched: 9. This CDR3 spans 16 amino acids. The germline V gene has CDR1 SGHNT and CDR2 YYREEE (reference sequence). This CDR3 reads CASNSGRARSYNEQFF. The CDR3 nucleotides read TGTGCCAGCAACTCTGGGAGGGCCCGCTCCTACAATGAGCAGTTCTTC. The full variable domain, with the rest looked up from reference TRBV5-4 and TRBJ2-1, is ETGVTQSPTHLIKTRGQQVTLRCSSQSGHNTVSWYQQALGQGPQFIFQYYREEENGRGNFPPRFSGLQFPNYSSELNVNALELDDSALYLCASNSGRARSYNEQFFGPGTRLTVL.

Here the CDR3 DNA reads TGTGCCAGCAGCGCCTCAGTATCCTCGATGAACACTGAAGCTTTCTTT. The encoded protein is CASSASVSSMNTEAFF. The chain links TRBV9 to TRBJ1-1; D call uncertain. Trimming shortened V by 3 bases and J by 0 bases, and 15 bases separated the two germline ends. The germline gives CDR1 SGDLS, CDR2 YYNGEE. CDR3 size: 16 residues.

This clonotype was counted at least ten times. J is TRBJ1-5 and V is TRBV7-8; D uncertain. V was cut by 4 bases and J by 4 bases, with 14 bases left in between. The CDR3 is 15 residues long. Per the germline V gene, CDR1 is SGHVS and CDR2 is FQNEAQ. CDR3 bases: TGTGCCAGCAGCTCCTACGACCCCGGGAATCAGCCCCAGCATTTT. Its protein is CASSSYDPGNQPQHF.

V usage is TRBV6-5 and J usage is TRBJ2-6; D remains ambiguous. The germline gives CDR1 MNHEY, CDR2 SVGAGI. Trimming cost V 0 bases and J 0 bases, with 6 bases left between them. The CDR3 totals 16 residues. CDR3 nucleotides: TGTGCCAGCAGTTACTCGGGCAACTCTGGGGCCAACGTCCTGACTTTC. It yields the protein CASSYSGNSGANVLTF.

The sample holds one count of this clonotype. This sequence joins TRBV29-1 and TRBJ2-1; 7 positions match TRBD1. CDR1 is SQVTM, CDR2 ANQGSEA, per germline. The length of the CDR3 is 14 residues. Germline trimming cut 4 bases from V and 7 bases from J; bases unmatched to any gene: 10. CDR3 DNA: TGCAGCGTTGTAGGTGGAGGCAGGGGGAATGAGCAGTTCTTC. Amino acid sequence: CSVVGGGRGNEQFF.

The V and J genes are TRBV5-1 and TRBJ2-4; no definite D call. V was trimmed by 2 bases and J by 0 bases, leaving 6 bases between them. This CDR3 comprises 14 residues. In germline, CDR1 is SGHRS, CDR2 YFSETQ. The CDR3 protein is CASSLELAKNIQYF. CDR3 sequence (DNA): TGCGCCAGCAGCTTAGAGTTAGCCAAAAACATTCAGTACTTC.

The table lists this clonotype with a few counts. The chain employs TRBV3-1 and TRBJ1-1, with TRBD1 as a possible D gene (5 bases). V lost 2 bases and J lost 5, with 9 bases in between. Germline V gene data show CDR1 as LGHDT and CDR2 as YNNKEL (reference sequence). The CDR3 spans 13 residues. CDR3: CASSQYTGTEAFF. The CDR3 coding sequence is TGTGCCAGCAGCCAATACACAGGAACTGAAGCTTTCTTT.

This clonotype was seen more than once but under ten times. CDR3 loop: CASSQDEKLFF. CDR3 DNA sequence: TGCGCCAGCAGCCAAGATGAAAAACTGTTTTTT. This rearrangement joins TRBV4-1 to TRBJ1-4, with D hard to call. CDR3 length equals 11 residues. Trimming cost V 0 bases and J 7 bases, with 0 bases left between them. Germline CDR1 reads MGHRA; CDR2 reads YSYEKL.

This clonotype came up a few times. The gene calls are TRBV5-1 and TRBJ1-1; no firm D call. The length of the CDR3 is 14 residues. Trimming shortened V by 1 base and J by 1 base, and 8 bases separated the two germline ends. CDR1 and CDR2 from the germline V gene are SGHRS and YFSETQ. As DNA, the CDR3 is TGCGCCAGCAGCTTGCCCTGGGGGAACACTGAAGCTTTCTTT. It codes for CASSLPWGNTEAFF.

This clonotype was seen only a few times. The chain recombines TRBV28 with TRBJ2-3; 13 positions match TRBD2. V shed 5 bases, J shed 2 bases, and the junction held 7 bases outside the gene matches. The CDR3 runs to 17 residues. Germline V CDR1 and CDR2: MDHEN, SYDVKM. The CDR3 DNA sequence: TGTGCCAGCAGTGTCGCCGGGACTAGCGGGGTCACAGATACGCAGTATTTT. This encodes CASSVAGTSGVTDTQYF.